This is a list of T cell receptor beta chains from one sample in a study of cytomegalovirus exposure and HLA in healthy donors. Using immunoSEQ multiplex PCR, the repertoire was profiled, and TCRdb retains in-frame clones only, with some absent. The table records roughly 150,000 clones, roughly four fifths of them present only once. The sequenced sample was PBMCs. The receptor set was obtained from a man aged 35-49 years in good health and CMV-seronegative. The CDR3 runs from the conserved cysteine through the conserved F or W. Each record gives: D gene, V gene, J gene, clone size, CDR3 protein, CDR3 DNA. The D gene is left open where the match is weak. Some rows have no size entry. The others give once, few or many, or a class for an expanded clone.

.	TRBV28	TRBJ1-1	.	CASSPGNTEAFF	TGTGCCAGCAGTCCCGGGAACACTGAAGCTTTCTTT
.	TRBV5-1	TRBJ1-1	few	CASSLALNTEAFF	TGCGCCAGCAGCTTGGCCCTAAACACTGAAGCTTTCTTT
TRBD1	TRBV27	TRBJ1-6	.	CASRRGTAENSPLHF	TGTGCCAGCCGTCGCGGGACAGCGGAGAATTCACCCCTCCACTTT
TRBD2	TRBV5-1	TRBJ2-2	.	CASSLIAGGVTGELFF	TGCGCCAGCAGCTTGATAGCGGGAGGCGTCACCGGGGAGCTGTTTTTT
.	TRBV5-1	TRBJ1-1	.	CASSLGGVSTEAFF	TGCGCCAGCAGCTTGGGGGGAGTGAGCACTGAAGCTTTCTTT
.	TRBV10-3	TRBJ2-7	.	CAISEFLTGTGRYEQYF	TGTGCCATCAGTGAGTTTTTGACCGGGACTGGAAGATACGAGCAGTACTTC
.	TRBV27	TRBJ2-6	few	CASSLYSSGANVLTF	TGTGCCAGCAGTTTATACAGCTCTGGGGCCAACGTCCTGACTTTC
TRBD1	TRBV7-9	TRBJ2-7	.	CSSSISPGQGAYEQYF	TGTTCCAGCAGCATATCCCCGGGACAGGGGGCGTACGAGCAGTACTTC
.	TRBV28	TRBJ2-1	.	CASGSMPLADFYNEQFF	TGTGCCAGCGGTTCCATGCCTCTGGCGGATTTCTACAATGAGCAGTTCTTC
TRBD2	TRBV7-9	TRBJ2-5	once	CASSLAGGQETQYF	TGTGCCAGCAGCTTAGCGGGAGGGCAAGAGACCCAGTACTTC
.	TRBV21-1	TRBJ2-3	.	CASSKFSGQAKSDTQYF	TGTGCCAGCAGCAAATTTTCGGGACAGGCGAAGTCAGATACGCAGTATTTT
.	TRBV19	TRBJ2-1	.	CASSVTYSSYNEQFF	TGTGCCAGTAGCGTGACATATTCCTCCTACAATGAGCAGTTCTTC
.	TRBV18	TRBJ2-5	.	CASSPPSQSRGETQYF	TGTGCCAGCTCACCACCGAGTCAGAGCCGAGGAGAGACCCAGTACTTC
TRBD2	TRBV6-5	TRBJ2-1	once	CASSYETSGYNEQFF	TGTGCCAGCAGTTACGAGACTAGCGGCTACAATGAGCAGTTCTTC
TRBD1	TRBV25-1	TRBJ1-2	.	CASSGTGVGYTF	TGTGCCAGCAGTGGTACAGGGGTCGGCTACACCTTC
.	TRBV30	TRBJ2-3	.	CAWSGVGGMDTQYF	TGTGCCTGGAGTGGGGTGGGGGGAATGGATACGCAGTATTTT
TRBD1	TRBV6-5	TRBJ1-1	few	CASMRDRAAFF	TGTGCCAGCATGCGGGACAGGGCGGCTTTCTTT
TRBD1	TRBV15	TRBJ1-4	.	CATSRGVQGGDEKLFF	TGTGCCACCAGCAGAGGGGTACAGGGGGGTGATGAAAAACTGTTTTTT
.	TRBV19	TRBJ1-2	once	CASIPVGGSYGYTF	TGTGCCAGTATCCCCGTCGGGGGAAGCTATGGCTACACCTTC
.	TRBV5-1	TRBJ1-2	.	CASSLGAMNYGYTF	TGCGCCAGCAGCTTAGGGGCAATGAACTATGGCTACACCTTC
.	TRBV7-2	TRBJ1-1	.	CASSSGLNTEAFF	TGTGCCAGCAGCTCGGGGTTGAACACTGAAGCTTTCTTT
TRBD2	TRBV29-1	TRBJ2-3	.	CSARLAGTSTDTQYF	TGCAGCGCCCGACTAGCGGGGACTAGCACAGATACGCAGTATTTT
TRBD2	TRBV6-5	TRBJ2-1	.	CASSYGAGGADEQFF	TGTGCCAGCAGTTACGGCGCGGGGGGGGCCGATGAGCAGTTCTTC
TRBD1	TRBV5-1	TRBJ2-7	.	CASSLDGQGGYEQYF	TGCGCCAGCAGCTTGGACGGACAGGGTGGCTACGAGCAGTACTTC
.	TRBV9	TRBJ2-5	.	CASSVGLAQRLETQYF	TGTGCCAGCAGCGTCGGATTAGCGCAGAGGTTAGAGACCCAGTACTTC
.	TRBV7-2	TRBJ1-1	.	CATCERNTEAFF	TGTGCCACCTGCGAACGAAACACTGAAGCTTTCTTT
TRBD2	TRBV7-2	TRBJ2-2	few	CASRFDLAGRWELFF	TGTGCCAGCAGGTTCGATCTAGCGGGGCGCTGGGAGCTGTTTTTT